Below are 7 T cell receptor beta chains sequenced from a single sample in a study of CD8+ T cells in alopecia areata. RNA was extracted and reverse transcribed into cDNA as the sequencing template. Clones were sequenced by immunoSEQ multiplex PCR, and TCRdb holds only the in-frame ones, with some missing. The sample holds 65,000 to 100,000 clones, 51% seen once. The specimen was NKG2D-high CD8+ T cells sorted from blood. These receptors were collected from a human donor with alopecia areata.

The chain joins TRBV14 to TRBJ2-7; possibly TRBD1 for D (5 bases). Looked up from germline, CDR1 is SGHDN and CDR2 is FVKESK. V shed 2 bases and J shed 1 base, with 15 bases lying between them. The CDR3 is 16 amino acids. CDR3 region: CASSQPSDSASYEQYF. CDR3 nucleotide sequence: TGTGCCAGCAGCCAACCCTCAGACAGCGCATCCTACGAGCAGTACTTC. Based on the CDR3 plus reference TRBV14 and TRBJ2-7, the full variable domain is EAGVTQFPSHSVIEKGQTVTLRCDPISGHDNLYWYRRVMGKEIKFLLHFVKESKQDESGMPNNRFLAERTGGTYSTLKVQPAELEDSGVYFCASSQPSDSASYEQYFGPGTRLTVT.

The chain links TRBV18 to TRBJ2-5; D remains unclear. The CDR3 spans 15 residues. The germline gives CDR1 KGHSH, CDR2 LQKENI. The V gene lost 3 bases and the J gene lost 1 base, with 12 bases spanning the gap. The CDR3 region has the DNA TGTGCCAGCTCACCGGGTGCGCGGACCCAAGAGACCCAGTACTTC. Translated: CASSPGARTQETQYF.

The J gene is TRBJ2-2, the V gene TRBV2; D remains ambiguous. Germline CDR1 is SNHLY and CDR2 is FYNNEI. This CDR3 has 12 amino acids. V lost 6 bases and J lost 4, with 6 bases in between. CDR3 protein: CASRVTTGELFF. The CDR3 bases are TGTGCCAGCAGAGTAACCACCGGGGAGCTGTTTTTT.

In this sample, this clone turned up a few times. J is TRBJ2-1 and V is TRBV11-3; possible D gene TRBD2, 5 bases. Trimming pared 1 base from V and 6 bases from J, leaving 19 bases between. The CDR3 consists of 17 residues. Germline assignment: CDR1 SGHNT and CDR2 YENEEA. For the CDR3, the DNA is TGTGCCAGCAGCTTAGTCCCCTCCACCGGGATCGGCAATGAGCAGTTCTTC. It codes for CASSLVPSTGIGNEQFF.

V gene TRBV27 combines with J gene TRBJ1-1, with 8 bases fitting TRBD1. There are 14 residues in the CDR3. Germline V gene data show CDR1 as MNHEY and CDR2 as SMNVEV (reference sequence). J was trimmed by 7 bases and V by 5 bases; bases with no gene match: 9. CDR3 DNA sequence: TGTGCCAGCAGTCCTATCGACAGGGGAGGTGAAGCTTTCTTT. This sequence encodes CASSPIDRGGEAFF.

The chain joins TRBV5-4 to TRBJ2-5, with D unclear. Germline V CDR1 and CDR2: SGHNT, YYREEE (reference sequence). CDR3 size: 15 residues. The V and J ends lost 3 bases and 4 bases respectively, with 16 bases between them. Written as DNA, the CDR3 is TGTGCCAGCAGCTCCCGGGCGGAGCTTCCAGAGACCCAGTACTTC. Encoded protein: CASSSRAELPETQYF.

This clone was found once. The V and J genes are TRBV27 and TRBJ2-3; weak D call: TRBD1 (5 bases). Germline loops: CDR1 MNHEY, CDR2 SMNVEV (reference sequence). The CDR3 totals 11 residues. Trimming pared 8 bases from V and 6 bases from J, leaving 9 bases between. The chain's CDR3 is CASGASDTQYF. CDR3 nucleotides: TGTGCCAGCGGGGCCTCTGATACGCAGTATTTT.